The clone carrying this T cell receptor (beta chain) was picked up one time. The sample belongs to a study of OX40 agonist ivuxolimab in advanced cancers. About the study: The patients received agonistic anti-OX40 (CD134) antibody ivuxolimab.

Generated by immunoSEQ multiplex PCR, the TCRdb table keeps only in-frame clones and is missing some. Of over 55,000 clones listed, about 81% are singletons. This sequence was found in an adult with an advanced solid tumor such as melanoma, head and neck, liver or kidney cancer. This specimen was CD4+ or CD8+ T cells sorted from blood, taken in a trial of the OX40 agonist ivuxolimab.

CDR3 sequence reads: CASSVVSNTGELFF. CDR3 nucleotides: TGTGCCAGCAGCGTAGTAAGTAACACCGGGGAGCTGTTTTTT. J is TRBJ2-2 and V is TRBV9; no clear D. There are 14 residues in the CDR3. Germline CDR1 is SGDLS and CDR2 is YYNGEE. V was clipped by 0 bases and J by 2 bases, with 5 bases between them.